Listed below are T cell receptor beta chains from one sample, sequenced in a study of cytotoxic CD8 clonotypes in ibrutinib-treated CLL. The repertoire was sequenced with immunoSEQ multiplex PCR; TCRdb's copy has only in-frame clones and lacks some. This sample has some 81,000 clones, with 75% to 85% found just once. The source material was PBMCs, sampled after 12 months of ibrutinib treatment. Receptors were obtained from a human donor with chronic lymphocytic leukemia. The CDR3 runs from the conserved cysteine through the conserved F or W. A D gene is named only where the DNA matches it firmly. Only some rows state a clone size, as once, few, many or a class for expanded clones.

v_call: TRBV16; d_call: NA; clone_size: many; j_call: TRBJ1-1; cdr3_nt: TGTGCCAGCAGCCCCAGGGTGAACACTGAAGCTTTCTTT; cdr3_aa: CASSPRVNTEAFF
v_call: TRBV18; d_call: NA; clone_size: NA; j_call: TRBJ1-4; cdr3_nt: TGTGCCAGCTCAGCCAGGACAGCAACTAATGAAAAACTGTTTTTT; cdr3_aa: CASSARTATNEKLFF
v_call: TRBV29-1; d_call: NA; clone_size: NA; j_call: TRBJ1-1; cdr3_nt: TGCAGCGTTGGTCCTGTGAACACTGAAGCTTTCTTT; cdr3_aa: CSVGPVNTEAFF
v_call: TRBV11-2; d_call: TRBD1; clone_size: once; j_call: TRBJ1-1; cdr3_nt: TGTGCCACCCACAGGGGATTAAACACTGAAGCTTTCTTT; cdr3_aa: CATHRGLNTEAFF
v_call: TRBV28; d_call: TRBD1; clone_size: NA; j_call: TRBJ1-3; cdr3_nt: TGTGCCAGCAACCCTACCGGGACAGCGGGGAGAAACACCATATATTTT; cdr3_aa: CASNPTGTAGRNTIYF
v_call: TRBV7-9; d_call: NA; clone_size: few; j_call: TRBJ1-1; cdr3_nt: TGTGCCAGCAGCTTAGAATGGGACACTGAAGCTTTCTTT; cdr3_aa: CASSLEWDTEAFF
v_call: TRBV4-2; d_call: NA; clone_size: NA; j_call: TRBJ2-2; cdr3_nt: TGTGCCAGCAGCCAAGAGGTGGCCGGGGACACCGGGGAGCTGTTTTTT; cdr3_aa: CASSQEVAGDTGELFF
v_call: TRBV6-5; d_call: NA; clone_size: NA; j_call: TRBJ1-2; cdr3_nt: TGTGCCAGCAGTTACCATGGGGACCTGGCAGGATATGGCTACACCTTC; cdr3_aa: CASSYHGDLAGYGYTF
v_call: TRBV6-6; d_call: NA; clone_size: NA; j_call: TRBJ1-3; cdr3_nt: TGTGCCAGCAGTTTTTTTGCAGCCGGAAACACCATATATTTT; cdr3_aa: CASSFFAAGNTIYF
v_call: TRBV28; d_call: TRBD1; clone_size: NA; j_call: TRBJ1-2; cdr3_nt: TGTGCCAGCAGTCCCGGGACAGCTTATGTGGGGGGCGGCTACACCTTC; cdr3_aa: CASSPGTAYVGGGYTF
v_call: TRBV6-6; d_call: NA; clone_size: NA; j_call: TRBJ2-5; cdr3_nt: TGTGCCAGCAGTTACCGGCCCCAAGAGACCCAGTACTTC; cdr3_aa: CASSYRPQETQYF
v_call: TRBV7-2; d_call: TRBD1; clone_size: NA; j_call: TRBJ1-5; cdr3_nt: TGTGCCAGCAGCCAAGCCTCCGGGACAGGGGGCAATCAGCCCCAGCATTTT; cdr3_aa: CASSQASGTGGNQPQHF
v_call: TRBV4-3; d_call: TRBD1; clone_size: NA; j_call: TRBJ2-7; cdr3_nt: TGCGCCAGCAGCCAAGACGGGACAGGGGACGAGCAGTACTTC; cdr3_aa: CASSQDGTGDEQYF
v_call: TRBV5-1; d_call: NA; clone_size: NA; j_call: TRBJ2-7; cdr3_nt: TGCGCCAGCAGCTTGAGCCACGAGCAGTACTTC; cdr3_aa: CASSLSHEQYF
v_call: TRBV6-5; d_call: NA; clone_size: NA; j_call: TRBJ2-2; cdr3_nt: TGTGCCAGCAGTTATGAGTGGCAGCCCTGGGTGGGGGAGCTGTTTTTT; cdr3_aa: CASSYEWQPWVGELFF
v_call: TRBV7-8; d_call: TRBD1; clone_size: many; j_call: TRBJ2-3; cdr3_nt: TGTGCCAGCAGCTTAAGGGGGACAGGGCAGTATTTT; cdr3_aa: CASSLRGTGQYF
v_call: TRBV30; d_call: NA; clone_size: few; j_call: TRBJ2-2; cdr3_nt: TGTGCCTGGAGTGTACTTAGAACAGGGAGGGCCGGGGAGCTGTTTTTT; cdr3_aa: CAWSVLRTGRAGELFF
v_call: TRBV15; d_call: NA; clone_size: few; j_call: TRBJ2-6; cdr3_nt: TGTGCCACCAGCAGAGATGTGGGGTCTGGGGCCAACGTCCTGACTTTC; cdr3_aa: CATSRDVGSGANVLTF
v_call: TRBV18; d_call: NA; clone_size: NA; j_call: TRBJ2-6; cdr3_nt: TGTGCCAGCTCACCTAGAAACAGTTCTGGGGCCAACGTCCTGACTTTC; cdr3_aa: CASSPRNSSGANVLTF
v_call: TRBV12-2; d_call: NA; clone_size: once; j_call: TRBJ1-3; cdr3_nt: TGTGCAAGTCGCTTAGCCCAGGGCTCTGGAAACACCATATATTTT; cdr3_aa: CASRLAQGSGNTIYF
v_call: TRBV5-1; d_call: TRBD1; clone_size: NA; j_call: TRBJ2-1; cdr3_nt: TGCGCCAGCAGCCCCGGGACAGGTATCGATGAGCAGTTCTTC; cdr3_aa: CASSPGTGIDEQFF
v_call: TRBV11-3; d_call: NA; clone_size: NA; j_call: TRBJ2-7; cdr3_nt: TGTGCCAGCAGCTTAGGGGGCGGCTACGAGCAGTACTTC; cdr3_aa: CASSLGGGYEQYF
v_call: TRBV7-2; d_call: TRBD1; clone_size: once; j_call: TRBJ1-2; cdr3_nt: TGTGCCAGCAGCCCCTCCGGGACAGGGGGCTTTGGCTACACCTTC; cdr3_aa: CASSPSGTGGFGYTF
v_call: TRBV6-1; d_call: NA; clone_size: few; j_call: TRBJ2-1; cdr3_nt: TGTGCCAGCAGTGAAGCGCCACACAATGAGCAGTTCTTC; cdr3_aa: CASSEAPHNEQFF
v_call: TRBV30; d_call: NA; clone_size: few; j_call: TRBJ1-3; cdr3_nt: TGTGCCTGGAGTGGCCCCGGTGGAAACACCATATATTTT; cdr3_aa: CAWSGPGGNTIYF
v_call: TRBV9; d_call: NA; clone_size: NA; j_call: TRBJ2-1; cdr3_nt: TGTGCCAGCAGCGTCGCGGAATACAATGAGCAGCTCTTC; cdr3_aa: CASSVAEYNEQLF
v_call: TRBV4-2; d_call: NA; clone_size: NA; j_call: TRBJ2-7; cdr3_nt: TGTGCCAGCAGCCCCCGACGGGAAAGATCCTACGAGCAGTACTTC; cdr3_aa: CASSPRRERSYEQYF
v_call: TRBV6-6; d_call: NA; clone_size: few; j_call: TRBJ1-5; cdr3_nt: TGTGCCAGCAGTACCCTGGGGAGGCCCCAGCATTTT; cdr3_aa: CASSTLGRPQHF
v_call: TRBV19; d_call: TRBD1; clone_size: NA; j_call: TRBJ2-7; cdr3_nt: TGTGCCAGTAGTAGCGACAGGGGGGGCTACGAGCAGTACTTC; cdr3_aa: CASSSDRGGYEQYF
v_call: TRBV7-2; d_call: NA; clone_size: NA; j_call: TRBJ2-1; cdr3_nt: TGTGCCAGCAGCCCTTTTGTTGGAGATGAGCAGTTCTTC; cdr3_aa: CASSPFVGDEQFF
v_call: TRBV7-6; d_call: NA; clone_size: NA; j_call: TRBJ1-1; cdr3_nt: TGTGCCAGCAGCGGGGAATGGGTAATGAACACTGAAGCTTTCTTT; cdr3_aa: CASSGEWVMNTEAFF
v_call: TRBV5-8; d_call: NA; clone_size: NA; j_call: TRBJ1-3; cdr3_nt: TGTGCCAGCCGAGCGGCCGGGGGAAACACCATATATTTT; cdr3_aa: CASRAAGGNTIYF
v_call: TRBV29-1; d_call: TRBD2; clone_size: NA; j_call: TRBJ2-5; cdr3_nt: TGCAGTTGGGGAGGGGCGGGGGAGACCCAGTACTTC; cdr3_aa: CSWGGAGETQYF